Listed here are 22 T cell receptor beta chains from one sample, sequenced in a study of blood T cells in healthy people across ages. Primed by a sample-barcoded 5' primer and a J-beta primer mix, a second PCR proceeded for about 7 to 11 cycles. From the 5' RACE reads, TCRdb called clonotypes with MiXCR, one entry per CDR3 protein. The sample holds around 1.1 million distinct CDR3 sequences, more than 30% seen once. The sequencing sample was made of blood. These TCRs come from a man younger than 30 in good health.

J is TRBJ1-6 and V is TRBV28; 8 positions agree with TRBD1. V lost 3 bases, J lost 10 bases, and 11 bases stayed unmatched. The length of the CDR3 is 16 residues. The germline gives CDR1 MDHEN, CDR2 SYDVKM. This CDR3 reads CASSFVWAGGESPLHF. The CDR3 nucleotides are TGTGCCAGCAGTTTTGTGTGGGCAGGGGGCGAGTCACCCCTCCACTTT.

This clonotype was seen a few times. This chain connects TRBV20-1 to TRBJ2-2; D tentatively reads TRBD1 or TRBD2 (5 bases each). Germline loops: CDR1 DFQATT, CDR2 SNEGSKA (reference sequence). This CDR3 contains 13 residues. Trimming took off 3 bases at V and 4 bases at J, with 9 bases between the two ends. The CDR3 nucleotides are TGCAGTGCTAGCCCGGGGCCCACCGGGGAGCTGTTTTTT. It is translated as CSASPGPTGELFF.

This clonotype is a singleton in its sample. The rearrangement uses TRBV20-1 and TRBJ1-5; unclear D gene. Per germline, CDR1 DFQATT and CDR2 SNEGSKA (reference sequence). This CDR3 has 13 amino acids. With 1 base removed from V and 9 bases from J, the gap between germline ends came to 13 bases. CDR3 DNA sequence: TGCAGTGCTAGAGGGACGGACGGTCGGCCCCAGCATTTT. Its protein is CSARGTDGRPQHF.

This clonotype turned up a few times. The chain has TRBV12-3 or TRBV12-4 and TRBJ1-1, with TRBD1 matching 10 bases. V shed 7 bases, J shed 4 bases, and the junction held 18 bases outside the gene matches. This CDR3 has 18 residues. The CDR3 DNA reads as TGTGCCAGCACTTCTCAACCATGGGACAGGGGATTTGGCACTGAAGCTTTCTTT. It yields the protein CASTSQPWDRGFGTEAFF.

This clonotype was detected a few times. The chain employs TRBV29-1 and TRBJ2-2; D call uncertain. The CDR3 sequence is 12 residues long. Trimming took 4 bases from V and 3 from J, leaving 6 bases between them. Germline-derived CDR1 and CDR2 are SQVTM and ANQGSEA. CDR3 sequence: CSVAKHTGELFF. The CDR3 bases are TGCAGCGTTGCCAAGCACACCGGGGAGCTGTTTTTT.

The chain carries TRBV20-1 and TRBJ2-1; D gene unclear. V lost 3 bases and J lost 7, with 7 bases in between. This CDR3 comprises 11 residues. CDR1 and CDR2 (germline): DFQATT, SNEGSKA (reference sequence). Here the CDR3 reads CSARMGNEQFF. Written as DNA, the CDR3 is TGCAGTGCTAGGATGGGGAATGAGCAGTTCTTC.

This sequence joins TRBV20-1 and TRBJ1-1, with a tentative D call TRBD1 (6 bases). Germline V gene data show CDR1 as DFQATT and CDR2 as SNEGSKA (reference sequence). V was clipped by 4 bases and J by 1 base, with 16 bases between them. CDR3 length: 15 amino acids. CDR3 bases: TGCAGTGCTACCCTAACAGGGTTCGCGAACACTGAAGCTTTCTTT. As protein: CSATLTGFANTEAFF.

The chain's CDR3 is CASRGASGYYTGELFF. Written as DNA, the CDR3 is TGTGCCAGCCGTGGGGCTAGCGGGTACTACACCGGGGAGCTGTTTTTT. The chain recombines TRBV11-2 with TRBJ2-2, with 8 nucleotides matching TRBD2. The germline gives CDR1 SGHAT, CDR2 FQNNGV. This CDR3 comprises 16 residues. V lost 8 bases to trimming and J lost 3 bases; unmatched junction nucleotides: 11. The full variable domain, its missing parts supplied by reference TRBV11-2 and TRBJ2-2, is EAGVAQSPRYKIIEKRQSVAFWCNPISGHATLYWYQQILGQGPKLLIQFQNNGVVDDSQLPKDRFSAERLKGVDSTLKIQPAKLEDSAVYLCASRGASGYYTGELFFGEGSRLTVL.

CDR3 region: CASSFGWGGHTF. In DNA, the CDR3 is TGTGCCAGCAGTTTCGGATGGGGGGGGCACACCTTC. This sequence joins TRBV28 and TRBJ1-2; a weak D match, TRBD1 (6 bases). In germline, CDR1 is MDHEN, CDR2 SYDVKM. Trimming took off 3 bases at V and 12 bases at J, with 14 bases between the two ends. This CDR3 comprises 12 residues.

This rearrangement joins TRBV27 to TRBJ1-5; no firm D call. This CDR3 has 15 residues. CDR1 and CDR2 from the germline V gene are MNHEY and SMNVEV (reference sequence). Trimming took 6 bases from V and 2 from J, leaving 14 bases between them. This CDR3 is CASSYRGFGNQPQHF. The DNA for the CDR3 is TGTGCCAGCAGCTATAGAGGGTTCGGCAATCAGCCCCAGCATTTT.

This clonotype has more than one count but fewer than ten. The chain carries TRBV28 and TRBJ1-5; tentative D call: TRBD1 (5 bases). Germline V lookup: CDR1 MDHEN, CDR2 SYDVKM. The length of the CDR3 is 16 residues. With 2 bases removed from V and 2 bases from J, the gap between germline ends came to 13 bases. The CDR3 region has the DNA TGTGCCAGCAGTTTAGGAGGGCAGGGTGGCAATCAGCCCCAGCATTTT. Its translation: CASSLGGQGGNQPQHF.

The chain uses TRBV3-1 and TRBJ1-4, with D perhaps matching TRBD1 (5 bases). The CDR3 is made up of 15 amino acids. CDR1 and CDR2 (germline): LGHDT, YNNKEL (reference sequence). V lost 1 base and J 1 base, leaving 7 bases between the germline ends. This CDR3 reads CASSQVQGTNEKLFF. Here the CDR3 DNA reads TGTGCCAGCAGCCAAGTTCAGGGAACTAATGAAAAACTGTTTTTT.

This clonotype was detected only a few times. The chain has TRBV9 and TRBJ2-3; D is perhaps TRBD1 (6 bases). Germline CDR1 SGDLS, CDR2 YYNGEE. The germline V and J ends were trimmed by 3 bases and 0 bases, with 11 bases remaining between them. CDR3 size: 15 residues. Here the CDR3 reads CASSEQGTSTDTQYF. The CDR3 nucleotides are TGTGCCAGCAGCGAACAGGGTACTAGCACAGATACGCAGTATTTT.

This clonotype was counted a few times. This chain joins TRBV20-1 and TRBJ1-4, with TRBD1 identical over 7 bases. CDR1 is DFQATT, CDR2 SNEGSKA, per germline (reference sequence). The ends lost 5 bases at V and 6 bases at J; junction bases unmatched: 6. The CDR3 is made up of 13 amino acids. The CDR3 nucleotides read TGCAGTGCTCTCAGGACAGGCCATGAAAAACTGTTTTTT. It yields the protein CSALRTGHEKLFF.

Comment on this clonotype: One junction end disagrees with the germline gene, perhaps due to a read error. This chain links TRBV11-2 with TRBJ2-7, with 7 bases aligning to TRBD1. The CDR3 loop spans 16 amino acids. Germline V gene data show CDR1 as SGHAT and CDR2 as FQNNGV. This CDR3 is CASSLAPWGQPYVQYF. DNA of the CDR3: TGTGCCAGCAGCTTAGCCCCTTGGGGACAGCCATACGTGCAGTACTTC.

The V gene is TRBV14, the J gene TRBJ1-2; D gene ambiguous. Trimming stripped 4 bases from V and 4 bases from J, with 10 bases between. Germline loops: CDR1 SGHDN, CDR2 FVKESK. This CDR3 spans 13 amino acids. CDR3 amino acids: CASSRTFSYGYTF. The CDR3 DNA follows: TGTGCCAGCAGCCGAACTTTCAGCTATGGCTACACCTTC. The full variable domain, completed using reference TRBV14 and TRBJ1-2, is EAGVTQFPSHSVIEKGQTVTLRCDPISGHDNLYWYRRVMGKEIKFLLHFVKESKQDESGMPNNRFLAERTGGTYSTLKVQPAELEDSGVYFCASSRTFSYGYTFGSGTRLTVV.

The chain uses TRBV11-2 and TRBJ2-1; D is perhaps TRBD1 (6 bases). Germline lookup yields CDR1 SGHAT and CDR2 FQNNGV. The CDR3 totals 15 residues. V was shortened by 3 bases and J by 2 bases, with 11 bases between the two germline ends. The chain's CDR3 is CASSFRTETYNEQFF. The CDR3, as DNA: TGTGCCAGCAGCTTCCGGACAGAAACCTACAATGAGCAGTTCTTC. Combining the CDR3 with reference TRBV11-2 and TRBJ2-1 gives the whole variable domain EAGVAQSPRYKIIEKRQSVAFWCNPISGHATLYWYQQILGQGPKLLIQFQNNGVVDDSQLPKDRFSAERLKGVDSTLKIQPAKLEDSAVYLCASSFRTETYNEQFFGPGTRLTVL.

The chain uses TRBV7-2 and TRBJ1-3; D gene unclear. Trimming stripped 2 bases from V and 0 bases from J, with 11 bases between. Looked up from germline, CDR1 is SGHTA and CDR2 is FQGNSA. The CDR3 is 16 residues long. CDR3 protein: CASSLTRVTSGNTIYF. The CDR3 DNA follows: TGTGCCAGCAGCTTAACTCGGGTCACCTCTGGAAACACCATATATTTT.

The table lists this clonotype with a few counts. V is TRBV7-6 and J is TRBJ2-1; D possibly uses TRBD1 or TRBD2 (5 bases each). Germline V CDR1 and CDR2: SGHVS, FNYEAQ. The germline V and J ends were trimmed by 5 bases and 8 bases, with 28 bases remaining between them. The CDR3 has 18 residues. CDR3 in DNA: TGTGCCAGCAGCCTTTTATCCGGGACCCCCGGTTCGGTGGATGAGCAGTTCTTC. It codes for CASSLLSGTPGSVDEQFF.

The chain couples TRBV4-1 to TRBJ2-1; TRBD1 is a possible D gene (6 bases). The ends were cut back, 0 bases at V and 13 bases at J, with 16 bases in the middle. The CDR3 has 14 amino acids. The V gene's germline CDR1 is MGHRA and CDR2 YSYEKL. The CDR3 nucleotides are TGCGCCAGCAGCCAAGAAGCAGGGGAAGAGACCCAGTTCTTC. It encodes CASSQEAGEETQFF.

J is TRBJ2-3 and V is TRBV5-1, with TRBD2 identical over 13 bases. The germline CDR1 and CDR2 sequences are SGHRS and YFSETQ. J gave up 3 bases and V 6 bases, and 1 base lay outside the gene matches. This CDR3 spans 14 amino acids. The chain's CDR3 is CASMTSGGTDTQYF. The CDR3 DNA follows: TGCGCCAGCATGACTAGCGGGGGGACAGATACGCAGTATTTT.

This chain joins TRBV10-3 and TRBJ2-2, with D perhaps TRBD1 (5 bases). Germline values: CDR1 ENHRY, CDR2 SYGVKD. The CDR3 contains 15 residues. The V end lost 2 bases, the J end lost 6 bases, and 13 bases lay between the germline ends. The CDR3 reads CAISEGSQGAGELFF. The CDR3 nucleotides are TGTGCCATCAGTGAGGGTTCGCAGGGCGCCGGGGAGCTGTTTTTT.